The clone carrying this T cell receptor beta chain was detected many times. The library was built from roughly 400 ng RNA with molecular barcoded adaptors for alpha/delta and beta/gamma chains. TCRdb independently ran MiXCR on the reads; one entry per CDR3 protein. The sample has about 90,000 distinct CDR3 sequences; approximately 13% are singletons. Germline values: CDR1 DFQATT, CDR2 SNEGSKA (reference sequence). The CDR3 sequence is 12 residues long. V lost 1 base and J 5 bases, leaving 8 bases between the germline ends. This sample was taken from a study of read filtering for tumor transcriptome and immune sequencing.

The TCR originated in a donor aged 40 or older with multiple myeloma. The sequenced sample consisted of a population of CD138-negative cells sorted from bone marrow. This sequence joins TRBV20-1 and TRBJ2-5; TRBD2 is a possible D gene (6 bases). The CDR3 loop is CSARAGVETQYF. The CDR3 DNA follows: TGCAGTGCTAGAGCGGGAGTGGAGACCCAGTACTTC.